Reported below is one T cell receptor beta chain. Its antigen is unknown. The data originate from a study of shared clonotypes between healthy human individuals. About 30,000 T cell genomes (approximately 210 ng DNA) went into each sorted-subset replicate. The repertoire was sequenced with immunoSEQ multiplex PCR; TCRdb's copy has only in-frame clones and lacks some. Of 2,500,000 or so clones in the sample, around 94% were seen once. Study conclusions and caveats: Clonotype sharing among donors likely depends on sequencing depth.

All donors qualified as healthy HIV-negative adults and had experienced no recent acute infections or vaccinations. Donors comprised only Caucasian adults living in Nashville, Tennessee. The CDR3 loop spans 15 amino acids. From germline, CDR1 is SNHLY and CDR2 FYNNEI. The V gene lost 3 bases and the J gene lost 6 bases, with 15 bases spanning the gap. The chain carries TRBV2 and TRBJ1-5; perhaps TRBD1 as D (6 bases). The specimen was naive CD4+ T cells sorted from blood. Subset of the sample: CD45RA+ positively selected. This clonotype was sampled from a man in his late teens or twenties in good health. Written as DNA, the CDR3 is TGTGCCAGCAGTGATATAGGGCAGGGGTCTCAGCCCCAGCATTTT. Encoded protein: CASSDIGQGSQPQHF.